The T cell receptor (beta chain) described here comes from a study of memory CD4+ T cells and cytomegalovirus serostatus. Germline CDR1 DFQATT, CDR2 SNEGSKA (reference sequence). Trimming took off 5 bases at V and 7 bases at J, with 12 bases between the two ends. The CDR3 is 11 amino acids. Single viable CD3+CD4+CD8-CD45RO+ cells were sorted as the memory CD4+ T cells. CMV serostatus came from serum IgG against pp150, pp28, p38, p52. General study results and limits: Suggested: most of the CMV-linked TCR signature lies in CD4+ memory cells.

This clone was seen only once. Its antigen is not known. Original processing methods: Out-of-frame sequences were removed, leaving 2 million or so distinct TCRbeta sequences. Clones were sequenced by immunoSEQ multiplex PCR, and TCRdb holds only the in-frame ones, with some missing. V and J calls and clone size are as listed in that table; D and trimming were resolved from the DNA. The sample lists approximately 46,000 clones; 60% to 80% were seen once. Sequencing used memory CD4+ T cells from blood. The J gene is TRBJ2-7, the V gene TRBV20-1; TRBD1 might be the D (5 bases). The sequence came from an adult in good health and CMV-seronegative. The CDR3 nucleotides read TGCAGTGCTCACTTGTCAGGGGAGCAGTACTTC. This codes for CSAHLSGEQYF.